Below are 14 T cell receptor beta chains sequenced from a single sample in a study of CD8 T cells in Susac syndrome. Reverse transcription of roughly 0.5 to 1 ug RNA was carried out with random hexamers. TCRdb processed the immunoSEQ multiplex PCR reads anew with MiXCR; each CDR3 protein has one entry. The sample includes about 50,000 distinct CDR3 sequences, roughly 93% seen only once; the top ten take about 0.54%. Sample: CD8+ T cells from PBMCs. Receptor source: a human donor with multiple sclerosis.

The chain recombines TRBV7-9 with TRBJ1-2, with D uncertain. The CDR3 covers 11 residues. The germline gives CDR1 SEHNR, CDR2 FQNEAQ (reference sequence). Trimming pared 4 bases from V and 5 bases from J, leaving 5 bases between. CDR3 in amino acids: CASSSQYGYTF. In nucleotides, the CDR3 is TGTGCCAGCAGCTCCCAGTATGGCTACACCTTC.

The chain carries TRBV25-1 and TRBJ1-6; 7 nucleotides match TRBD1. The CDR3 sequence is 13 residues long. V lost 10 bases to trimming and J lost 9 bases; unmatched junction nucleotides: 9. The germline gives CDR1 MGHDK, CDR2 SYGVNS. The CDR3 region has the DNA TGTGCCACCACGACAGGGAATGGTTCACCCCTCCACTTT. This codes for CATTTGNGSPLHF. The whole variable domain, remainder taken from reference TRBV25-1 and TRBJ1-6, is EADIYQTPRYLVIGTGKKITLECSQTMGHDKMYWYQQDPGMELHLIHYSYGVNSTEKGDLSSESTVSRIRTEHFPLTLESARPSHTSQYLCATTTGNGSPLHFGNGTRLTVT.

The V gene is TRBV15, the J gene TRBJ2-7, with TRBD2 as a possible D gene (6 bases). The V and J ends lost 6 bases and 3 bases respectively, with 15 bases between them. The germline CDR1 and CDR2 sequences are LNHNV and YYDKDF (reference sequence). There are 14 residues in the CDR3. The CDR3 bases are TGTGCCACCAGTCCCGGCGGGGAGGACTACGAGCAGTACTTC. It is translated as CATSPGGEDYEQYF.

The chain combines TRBV29-1 with TRBJ2-1; TRBD2 matches 13 bases. Germline lookup yields CDR1 SQVTM and CDR2 ANQGSEA. The ends lost 4 bases at V and 6 bases at J; junction bases unmatched: 6. This CDR3 is built from 15 residues. The CDR3 here is CSVGLTSGGANEQFF. CDR3 in DNA: TGCAGCGTTGGGCTAACTAGCGGGGGGGCCAATGAGCAGTTCTTC.

J is TRBJ1-2 and V is TRBV19, with D perhaps TRBD1 (5 bases). Germline lookup yields CDR1 LNHDA and CDR2 SQIVND (reference sequence). V lost 8 bases and J 4 bases, leaving 14 bases between the germline ends. This CDR3 contains 13 residues. The CDR3 DNA follows: TGTGCCAGTTCTCCGGGACCCATCTATGGCTACACCTTC. Translating it yields CASSPGPIYGYTF.

The gene calls are TRBV28 and TRBJ1-2; no reliable D call. The CDR3 consists of 16 residues. CDR1 is MDHEN, CDR2 SYDVKM, per germline. V was trimmed by 3 bases and J by 0 bases, leaving 14 bases between them. In DNA, the CDR3 is TGTGCCAGCAGTTTCGGAACAGAGGGAGCTAACTATGGCTACACCTTC. It specifies CASSFGTEGANYGYTF.

V and J are TRBV5-1 and TRBJ1-1; D is unclear. This CDR3 comprises 16 residues. Trimming removed 4 bases from V and 0 bases from J, with 16 bases in between. Looked up from germline, CDR1 is SGHRS and CDR2 is YFSETQ. The CDR3 DNA is TGCGCCAGCAGCCCAGGATGGACGAGCATGAACACTGAAGCTTTCTTT. This translates into CASSPGWTSMNTEAFF.

The genes are TRBV19 and TRBJ1-2; TRBD1 matches 10 bases. J lost 1 base, V lost 6 bases, and 8 bases had no gene match. Germline V gives CDR1 LNHDA, CDR2 SQIVND (reference sequence). This CDR3 has 16 amino acids. This CDR3 is CASSLRGQGLNYGYTF. CDR3 DNA sequence: TGTGCCAGTAGCCTCCGGGGACAGGGGCTTAACTATGGCTACACCTTC.

V gene TRBV7-3 combines with J gene TRBJ1-1; D may be TRBD1 (6 bases). V gave up 3 bases and J gave up 1 base, with 12 bases separating them. CDR3 size: 15 residues. Germline assignment: CDR1 SGHTA and CDR2 FQGTGA. In DNA, the CDR3 is TGTGCCAGCAGCTTGGACAGCCTCGGGAACACTGAAGCTTTCTTT. Translating it yields CASSLDSLGNTEAFF.

The chain combines TRBV5-6 with TRBJ2-3; either TRBD1 or TRBD2 may supply D (5 bases each). Germline V lookup: CDR1 SGHDT, CDR2 YYEEEE. Trimming removed 3 bases at V and 5 bases at J, with 13 bases between. This CDR3 has 14 amino acids. The CDR3 protein is CASSSGTHGDTQYF. CDR3 nucleotide sequence: TGTGCCAGCAGCTCGGGGACCCATGGAGATACGCAGTATTTT.

The chain links TRBV20-1 to TRBJ2-7; D is ambiguous. This CDR3 has 10 residues. Trimming removed 5 bases at V and 6 bases at J, with 8 bases between. Germline CDR1 DFQATT, CDR2 SNEGSKA (reference sequence). In nucleotides, the CDR3 is TGCAGTGCTTTACTTGTCGAGCAGTACTTC. It specifies CSALLVEQYF.

The chain is built from TRBV6-5 and TRBJ2-7, with no clear D. The V gene lost 0 bases and the J gene lost 3 bases, with 6 bases spanning the gap. CDR3 length: 13 amino acids. The V gene's germline CDR1 is MNHEY and CDR2 SVGAGI. For the CDR3, the DNA is TGTGCCAGCAGTTACTCAGGGCACTACGAGCAGTACTTC. Translation: CASSYSGHYEQYF.

The chain uses TRBV19 and TRBJ2-7, with unresolved D. The CDR3 spans 13 residues. Germline loops: CDR1 LNHDA, CDR2 SQIVND (reference sequence). Trimming removed 6 bases at V and 5 bases at J, with 14 bases between. CDR3 loop: CASRSGPRDEQYF. The CDR3 DNA reads TGTGCCAGTAGATCTGGGCCTCGGGACGAGCAGTACTTC.

J is TRBJ1-5 and V is TRBV28; TRBD1 matches at 8 bases. From germline, CDR1 is MDHEN and CDR2 SYDVKM. The length of the CDR3 is 13 residues. V gave up 10 bases and J gave up 2 bases; unmatched junction bases: 4. CDR3 bases: TGTGCCACCCAGGACAGGGGCAATCAGCCCCAGCATTTT. Its translation is CATQDRGNQPQHF.